The 20 T cell receptor beta chains reported below all come from one sample, sequenced in a study of T cells after yellow fever vaccination. TCRdb re-called the 5' RACE reads through MiXCR, storing one row per CDR3 protein. There are hundreds of thousands of distinct CDR3 sequences in the sample; about a fifth occur only once, and about 16% lies in the top ten. The source was PBMCs, collected about 21 days after the first yellow fever vaccination. The origin of the receptors is a man younger than 35 who received the YFV17D yellow fever vaccine.

The chain employs TRBV4-3 and TRBJ1-1; D is uncertain. The CDR3 is made up of 16 amino acids. Trimming pared 0 bases from V and 0 bases from J, leaving 11 bases between. CDR1 LGHNA and CDR2 YSLEER come from the germline V gene. The CDR3 coding sequence is TGCGCCAGCAGCCAAGATCCAGAGGCTCTGAACACTGAAGCTTTCTTT. Residues: CASSQDPEALNTEAFF.

The chain combines TRBV27 with TRBJ2-1; TRBD1 aligns across 11 bases. J gave up 6 bases and V 5 bases, and 9 bases lay outside the gene matches. The CDR3 extends over 16 amino acids. Looked up from germline, CDR1 is MNHEY and CDR2 is SMNVEV (reference sequence). The CDR3 is CASSRLGQGGFNEQFF. The CDR3, as DNA: TGTGCCAGCAGTCGCCTGGGACAGGGGGGATTCAATGAGCAGTTCTTC.

V is TRBV6-4 and J is TRBJ2-6, with TRBD1 identical over 7 bases. V lost 7 bases, J lost 1 base, and 16 bases stayed unmatched. Germline values: CDR1 MRHNA, CDR2 SNTAGT. The CDR3 loop spans 19 amino acids. The CDR3 DNA follows: TGTGCCAGCACCTACCAACCAGACAGGGTTGTATCTGGGGCCAACGTCCTGACTTTC. Its protein is CASTYQPDRVVSGANVLTF.

The chain joins TRBV6-2 or TRBV6-3 to TRBJ1-1; D is ambiguous. Germline V lookup: CDR1 MNHEY, CDR2 SVGEGT. V was cut by 6 bases and J by 4 bases, with 9 bases left in between. CDR3 size: 12 residues. CDR3 sequence reads: CASSPEITEAFF. CDR3 nucleotides: TGTGCCAGCAGCCCAGAAATCACTGAAGCTTTCTTT.

A few counts support this clonotype. This chain links TRBV29-1 with TRBJ2-1; 16 bases match TRBD2. V trimming: 1 base; J trimming: 3 bases; junction bases outside the gene matches: 9. The CDR3 has 19 residues. Germline V gives CDR1 SQVTM, CDR2 ANQGSEA. In DNA form, the CDR3 reads TGCAGCGTTGAAGCGTCCGGGACTAGCGGGGGGGCACACTACAATGAGCAGTTCTTC. This encodes CSVEASGTSGGAHYNEQFF.

The CDR3 nucleotides are TGTGCCAGCAGACCCCGGGACAGGGGATTGGGTGAGCAGTTCTTC. Residues: CASRPRDRGLGEQFF. V is TRBV12-3 or TRBV12-4 and J is TRBJ2-1, with TRBD1 identical over 10 bases. The CDR3 length is 15 residues. V lost 6 bases to trimming and J lost 9 bases; unmatched junction nucleotides: 11.

This clonotype was detected a few times. The rearrangement uses TRBV7-2 and TRBJ2-5, with 9 bases that match TRBD2. J lost 4 bases, V lost 5 bases, and 8 bases had no gene match. CDR1 and CDR2 (germline): SGHTA, FQGNSA. The CDR3 extends over 15 amino acids. The CDR3 DNA sequence: TGTGCCAGCAGCATCCAGCGGGGGGCGGGAGAGACCCAGTACTTC. Encoded protein: CASSIQRGAGETQYF.

V gene TRBV7-2 combines with J gene TRBJ2-7; D is undetermined. The CDR3 spans 14 residues. With 0 bases removed from V and 0 bases from J, the gap between germline ends came to 6 bases. Germline CDR1 SGHTA, CDR2 FQGNSA. The CDR3 coding sequence is TGTGCCAGCAGCTTAGCGCCAGACTCCTACGAGCAGTACTTC. It is translated as CASSLAPDSYEQYF.

This clonotype was recorded at least ten times. V is TRBV7-9 and J is TRBJ1-1; a weak D match, TRBD1 (6 bases). From germline, CDR1 is SEHNR and CDR2 FQNEAQ (reference sequence). Trimming removed 4 bases from V and 6 bases from J, with 12 bases in between. The CDR3 is 13 amino acids. CDR3 nucleotide sequence: TGTGCCAGCAGCTGGGGGGCAGGGCCTGAAGCTTTCTTT. This sequence encodes CASSWGAGPEAFF.

This clonotype appeared many times. In nucleotides, the CDR3 is TGTGCCAGCTCACCATCATCGACAGCGTGGATCGGGGAGCTGTTTTTT. Its translation is CASSPSSTAWIGELFF. The chain couples TRBV18 to TRBJ2-2; D might be TRBD1 (5 bases). There are 16 residues in the CDR3. CDR1 and CDR2 (germline): KGHSH, LQKENI. Trimming left V 2 bases short and J 7 bases short, with 17 bases between.

This clonotype was observed a handful of times. The chain links TRBV5-1 to TRBJ1-2; D unclear. V was trimmed by 3 bases and J by 4 bases, leaving 10 bases between them. Germline CDR1 reads SGHRS; CDR2 reads YFSETQ. The CDR3 spans 13 residues. The CDR3 loop is CASSSQEIYGYTF. As DNA, the CDR3 is TGCGCCAGCAGCTCGCAGGAAATCTATGGCTACACCTTC. The entire variable domain, with the rest obtained from reference TRBV5-1 and TRBJ1-2, is as follows: KAGVTQTPRYLIKTRGQQVTLSCSPISGHRSVSWYQQTPGQGLQFLFEYFSETQRNKGNFPGRFSGRQFSNSRSEMNVSTLELGDSALYLCASSSQEIYGYTFGSGTRLTVV.

In its sample, this clonotype was seen once. Its ends do not fully match the called genes, so a read error is possible. The rearrangement links TRBV29-1 to TRBJ2-2; perhaps TRBD2 as D (5 bases). CDR3 length equals 13 residues. CDR1 is SQVTM and CDR2 is ANQGSEA in the germline V gene. The CDR3 region is CSILAQNTGELYF. Written as DNA, the CDR3 is TGCAGCATCCTAGCACAGAACACCGGGGAGCTGTATTTT.

J is TRBJ2-1 and V is TRBV6-5, with 11 bases identical to TRBD2. CDR1 MNHEY and CDR2 SVGAGI come from the germline V gene. J gave up 5 bases and V 2 bases, and 5 bases lay outside the gene matches. The length of the CDR3 is 16 residues. The chain's CDR3 is CASSYGLAGGHNEQFF. CDR3 DNA: TGTGCCAGCAGTTACGGGCTAGCGGGGGGCCACAATGAGCAGTTCTTC.

The rearrangement links TRBV4-3 to TRBJ2-6; 7 bases map to TRBD2. Trimming took 0 bases from V and 4 from J; bases not matched to a gene: 15. Germline CDR1 is LGHNA and CDR2 is YSLEER. The CDR3 loop spans 20 amino acids. CDR3 protein: CASSQDGRESVYLGANVLTF. CDR3 in DNA: TGCGCCAGCAGCCAAGATGGGAGGGAATCCGTGTATTTAGGGGCCAACGTCCTGACTTTC.

The J gene is TRBJ2-3, the V gene TRBV7-9, with 8 bases aligning to TRBD2. The V gene end was trimmed by 5 bases and the J gene end by 1 base; junction bases not matched to a gene: 8. The CDR3 length is 16 residues. Germline CDR1 reads SEHNR; CDR2 reads FQNEAQ (reference sequence). As DNA, the CDR3 is TGTGCCAGCAGCCGCCCGGGGACTAGGGGCACAGATACGCAGTATTTT. Its translation: CASSRPGTRGTDTQYF.

This clonotype occurred many times. V and J are TRBV6-2 or TRBV6-3 and TRBJ2-3; TRBD1 might be the D (6 bases). Deletions cut 2 bases from V and 5 bases from J, with 14 bases between. Germline lookup yields CDR1 MNHEY and CDR2 SVGEGT. The CDR3 extends over 15 amino acids. CDR3: CASSYADRFGDTQYF. CDR3 bases: TGTGCCAGCAGTTACGCAGACAGGTTCGGAGATACGCAGTATTTT.

This clonotype turned up a few times. This chain links TRBV6-5 with TRBJ1-6; no firm D call. The CDR3 consists of 17 residues. Trimming removed 1 base from V and 8 bases from J, with 18 bases in between. In germline, CDR1 is MNHEY, CDR2 SVGAGI. CDR3 coding DNA: TGTGCCAGCAGTTACTTCTCGGGTGGTGATATACATTCACCCCTCCACTTT. This codes for CASSYFSGGDIHSPLHF.

This clonotype occurred a few times. The V and J genes are TRBV18 and TRBJ2-7; 8 nucleotides match TRBD1. Germline V gene data show CDR1 as KGHSH and CDR2 as LQKENI. The CDR3 sequence is 14 residues long. The V gene end was trimmed by 4 bases and the J gene end by 5 bases; junction bases not matched to a gene: 7. The CDR3 DNA follows: TGTGCCAGCTCACAAAGACAGGGGCCCCACGAGCAGTACTTC. It yields the protein CASSQRQGPHEQYF.

This sequence joins TRBV5-4 and TRBJ1-2, with TRBD1 matching over 8 bases. Germline CDR1 SGHNT, CDR2 YYREEE (reference sequence). The CDR3 is 14 residues long. Germline trimming cut 4 bases from V and 7 bases from J; bases unmatched to any gene: 9. CDR3 DNA: TGTGCCAGCAGCCCAGGGGCAGGGGGCACTGGCTACACCTTC. It is translated as CASSPGAGGTGYTF.

CDR3 in amino acids: CASSQDLSGVGTDTQYF. Written as DNA, the CDR3 is TGCGCCAGCAGCCAAGATTTAAGCGGGGTGGGCACAGATACGCAGTATTTT. The chain combines TRBV4-3 with TRBJ2-3, with 7 positions matching TRBD2. From germline, CDR1 is LGHNA and CDR2 YSLEER. V was pared by 0 bases and J by 1 base, with 7 bases of the junction left unmatched. This CDR3 has 17 residues.